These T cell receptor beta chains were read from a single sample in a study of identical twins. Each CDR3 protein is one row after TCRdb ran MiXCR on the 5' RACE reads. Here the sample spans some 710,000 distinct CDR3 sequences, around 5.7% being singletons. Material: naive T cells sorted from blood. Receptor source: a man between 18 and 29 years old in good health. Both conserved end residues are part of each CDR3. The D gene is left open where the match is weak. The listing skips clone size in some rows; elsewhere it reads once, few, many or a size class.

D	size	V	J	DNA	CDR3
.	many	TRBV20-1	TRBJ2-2	TGCAGTGCTAGAGACAGGGCTAACGGGGAGCTGTTTTTT	CSARDRANGELFF
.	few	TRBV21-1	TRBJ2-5	TGTGCCAGCCCAACAGGGGAAAAACAAGAGACCCAGTACTTC	CASPTGEKQETQYF
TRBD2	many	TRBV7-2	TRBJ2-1	TGTGCCAGCAGCTTATTACTAGCGGGTTATGAGAATGAGCAGTTCTTC	CASSLLLAGYENEQFF
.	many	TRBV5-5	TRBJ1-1	TGTGCCAGCAGCATGGGGATGAACACTGAAGCTTTCTTT	CASSMGMNTEAFF
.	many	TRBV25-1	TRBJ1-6	TGTGCCAGCAGTCACCTAGCAGGGAGGGATTCACCCCTCCACTTT	CASSHLAGRDSPLHF
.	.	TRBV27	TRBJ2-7	TGTGCCAGCAGTTCTGTCAGGGGCTACGAGCAGTACTTC	CASSSVRGYEQYF
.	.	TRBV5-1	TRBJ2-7	TGCGCCAGCAGCTTGGTTTCAAACTACGAGCAGTACTTC	CASSLVSNYEQYF
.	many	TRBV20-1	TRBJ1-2	TGCAGTGCCTCGGACCGAGACTATGGCTACACCTTC	CSASDRDYGYTF
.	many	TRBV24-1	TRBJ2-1	TGTGCCACCACCCAGTCGGGTGAGCAGTTCTTC	CATTQSGEQFF
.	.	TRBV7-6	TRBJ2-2	TGTGCCAGCAGCCCCGTCCTAACCACCGGGGAGCTGTTTTTT	CASSPVLTTGELFF
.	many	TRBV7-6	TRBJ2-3	TGTGCCAGCAGCTATCAGCAGCCAGATACGCAGTATTTT	CASSYQQPDTQYF
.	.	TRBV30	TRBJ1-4	TGTGCCTGGAGAGGACAGTTGAATGAAAAACTGTTTTTT	CAWRGQLNEKLFF
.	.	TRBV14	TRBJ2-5	TGTGCCAGCAGCCAAGACTGGACGGGGCGTGCGACCCAGTACTTC	CASSQDWTGRATQYF
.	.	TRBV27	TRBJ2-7	TGTGCCAGCGGCTCAACCTCGCGGAGCTACGAGCAGTACTTC	CASGSTSRSYEQYF
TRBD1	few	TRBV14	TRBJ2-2	TGTGCCAGCAGGCGACAGGGGAGCACCGGGGAGCTGTTTTTT	CASRRQGSTGELFF
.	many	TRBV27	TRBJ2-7	TGTGCCAGCGGGACTCATGGGGGGGAGCAGTACTTC	CASGTHGGEQYF
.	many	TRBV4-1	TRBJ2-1	TGCGCCAGCAGCCAAGTTGTCGGTGATTACTACAATGAGCAGTTCTTC	CASSQVVGDYYNEQFF
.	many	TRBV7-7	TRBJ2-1	TGTGCCAGCAGCCCTGGGCCTGGGGGTTCATACAATGAGCAGTTCTTC	CASSPGPGGSYNEQFF
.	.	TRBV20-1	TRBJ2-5	TGCAGTGCTAGGTCTTCGGAGACCCAGTACTTC	CSARSSETQYF